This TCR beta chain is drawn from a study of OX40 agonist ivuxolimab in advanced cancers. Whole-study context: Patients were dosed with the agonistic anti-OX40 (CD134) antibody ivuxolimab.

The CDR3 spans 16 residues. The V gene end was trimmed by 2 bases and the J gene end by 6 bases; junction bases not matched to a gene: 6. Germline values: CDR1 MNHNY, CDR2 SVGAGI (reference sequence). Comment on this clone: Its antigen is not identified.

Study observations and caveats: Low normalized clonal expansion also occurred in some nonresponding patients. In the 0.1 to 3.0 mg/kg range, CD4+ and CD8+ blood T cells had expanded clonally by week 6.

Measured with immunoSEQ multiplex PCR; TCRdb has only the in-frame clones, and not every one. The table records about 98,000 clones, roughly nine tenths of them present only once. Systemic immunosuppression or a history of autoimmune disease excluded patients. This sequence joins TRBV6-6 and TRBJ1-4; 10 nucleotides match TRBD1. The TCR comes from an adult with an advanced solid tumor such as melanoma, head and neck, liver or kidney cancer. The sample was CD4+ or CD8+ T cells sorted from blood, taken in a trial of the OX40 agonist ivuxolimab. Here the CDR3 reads CASSYPGGQGDEKLFF. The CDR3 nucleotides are TGTGCCAGCAGTTACCCCGGCGGACAGGGGGATGAAAAACTGTTTTTT.